A single sample is the source of the 24 T cell receptor beta chains below, sequenced in a study of T cell responses to AZD1222 COVID-19 vaccine. Measured with immunoSEQ multiplex PCR; TCRdb has only the in-frame clones, and not every one. The sample has about 130,000 clones, roughly 91% seen once. Specimen: peripheral blood, collected 28 days after the second AZD1222 dose. Source of these receptors: an adult who received the AZD1222 COVID-19 vaccine.

The V gene is TRBV27, the J gene TRBJ1-3; the D gene is possibly TRBD1 (5 bases). The CDR3 runs to 20 residues. CDR1 MNHEY and CDR2 SMNVEV come from the germline V gene (reference sequence). Trimming removed 1 base from V and 0 bases from J, with 22 bases in between. CDR3 sequence: CASSLLVSQSTADSGNTIYF. In DNA, the CDR3 is TGTGCCAGCAGTTTATTGGTCTCCCAGTCGACAGCAGACTCTGGAAACACCATATATTTT.

This clone was recorded only once. The chain has TRBV6-2 or TRBV6-3 and TRBJ2-7; 9 bases match TRBD1. CDR3 size: 12 residues. Per the germline V gene, CDR1 is MNHEY and CDR2 is SVGEGT. V gave up 5 bases and J gave up 8 bases; unmatched junction bases: 4. CDR3 sequence reads: CASSQGQGKQYF. In DNA form, the CDR3 reads TGTGCCAGCAGTCAAGGACAGGGGAAGCAGTACTTC.

The chain employs TRBV12-3 or TRBV12-4 and TRBJ2-7; a possible D gene is TRBD1 (5 bases). This CDR3 is 11 amino acids long. V lost 10 bases and J lost 5, with 12 bases in between. DNA for the CDR3: TGTGCCATAAAAACAGGCCACGAGCAGTACTTC. Protein: CAIKTGHEQYF.

The genes are TRBV27 and TRBJ1-4; tentatively, D is TRBD1 (6 bases). V dropped 8 bases and J dropped 11 bases, with 15 bases sitting between them. The CDR3 loop spans 12 amino acids. The germline gives CDR1 MNHEY, CDR2 SMNVEV (reference sequence). The CDR3 DNA sequence: TGTGCCAGCTCGGACTATAGGGGGAAACTGTTTTTT. Translated, it gives CASSDYRGKLFF.

The chain couples TRBV27 to TRBJ2-7; 8 positions agree with TRBD2. Germline assignment: CDR1 MNHEY and CDR2 SMNVEV (reference sequence). There are 18 residues in the CDR3. Trimming removed 0 bases from V and 0 bases from J; junction bases left unmatched: 10. The CDR3 DNA is TGTGCCAGCAGTTTATCCGTCGGGGAAGCGGGAGTCTCCTACGAGCAGTACTTC. This codes for CASSLSVGEAGVSYEQYF.

The chain has TRBV29-1 and TRBJ2-4, with D perhaps TRBD1 or TRBD2 (6 bases each). The CDR3 runs to 12 residues. With 7 bases removed from V and 6 bases from J, the gap between germline ends came to 13 bases. The germline gives CDR1 SQVTM, CDR2 ANQGSEA. In nucleotides, the CDR3 is TGCAGCGGAGGGGGGTCCCTAAACATTCAGTACTTC. Translation: CSGGGSLNIQYF.

The chain carries TRBV5-1 and TRBJ1-1; D ambiguous. The CDR3 has 13 residues. Germline V CDR1 and CDR2: SGHRS, YFSETQ. V lost 5 bases, J lost 3 bases, and 11 bases lay in between. The DNA for the CDR3 is TGCGCCAGCAGACCAATAGAAGACACTGAAGCTTTCTTT. Protein sequence: CASRPIEDTEAFF.

The chain links TRBV6-6 to TRBJ1-6; possible D gene TRBD1, 6 bases. The V gene lost 6 bases and the J gene lost 9 bases, with 18 bases spanning the gap. CDR3 length: 15 residues. Germline V lookup: CDR1 MNHNY, CDR2 SVGAGI (reference sequence). As DNA, the CDR3 is TGTGCCAGCAGCTCCCCCCACAGAGGGGGTTCACCCCTCCACTTT. As protein: CASSSPHRGGSPLHF.

The V gene is TRBV6-5, the J gene TRBJ2-7; TRBD1 aligns across 8 bases. The V and J ends lost 2 bases and 5 bases, in that order; junction bases with no gene match: 5. The CDR3 spans 14 residues. Per germline, CDR1 MNHEY and CDR2 SVGAGI. CDR3 sequence (DNA): TGTGCCAGCAGTTACCTCTCAGGGGGCGACGAGCAGTACTTC. Protein: CASSYLSGGDEQYF.

The chain carries TRBV10-3 and TRBJ2-3; D is uncertain. The CDR3 runs to 14 residues. V dropped 3 bases and J dropped 1 base, with 8 bases sitting between them. The V gene's germline CDR1 is ENHRY and CDR2 SYGVKD. In DNA, the CDR3 is TGTGCCATCAGTGATGCAGGCCGCACAGATACGCAGTATTTT. It specifies CAISDAGRTDTQYF.

CDR3 loop: CASSEVGKESYGYTF. DNA for the CDR3: TGTGCCAGCAGTGAAGTGGGGAAGGAGAGCTATGGCTACACCTTC. The chain uses TRBV2 and TRBJ1-2; no clear D gene. Trimming cost V 1 base and J 4 bases, with 13 bases left between them. Germline V gene sequence: CDR1 SNHLY, CDR2 FYNNEI. The length of the CDR3 is 15 residues.

This chain links TRBV5-6 with TRBJ1-2; possibly TRBD1 for D (5 bases). V was cut by 0 bases and J by 4 bases, with 7 bases left in between. Germline V lookup: CDR1 SGHDT, CDR2 YYEEEE. The CDR3 contains 13 residues. The CDR3, as DNA: TGTGCCAGCAGCTTGGGGGACGGCTATGGCTACACCTTC. Encoded protein: CASSLGDGYGYTF.

The CDR3 reads CASSFRLAGGETQYF. The CDR3 region has the DNA TGCGCCAGCAGCTTCAGATTAGCGGGAGGAGAGACCCAGTACTTC. The chain recombines TRBV5-1 with TRBJ2-5, with 10 bases lining up with TRBD2. Germline lookup yields CDR1 SGHRS and CDR2 YFSETQ. With 2 bases clipped from V and 4 bases from J, the junction kept 5 bases outside the gene matches. The CDR3 is 15 amino acids.

The gene calls are TRBV29-1 and TRBJ1-1; TRBD1 matches 12 bases. Trimming removed 6 bases from V and 11 bases from J; junction bases left unmatched: 13. Germline CDR1 is SQVTM and CDR2 is ANQGSEA. The CDR3 is made up of 14 amino acids. The CDR3 DNA is TGCAGCGTAGAAATCCCGGGACAGGGGGCATACGCTTTCTTT. As protein: CSVEIPGQGAYAFF.

The V and J genes are TRBV7-2 and TRBJ1-6; 8 nucleotides align to TRBD1. The V segment lost 5 bases and the J segment 13 bases; nucleotides outside the gene matches: 7. The CDR3 length is 13 residues. CDR1 is SGHTA, CDR2 FQGNSA, per germline. The CDR3 coding sequence is TGTGCCAGCAGCCGGGACAGGATTGTTCCCCTCCACTTT. It translates to CASSRDRIVPLHF. The full variable domain, rest sourced from reference TRBV7-2 and TRBJ1-6, is GAGVSQSPSNKVTEKGKDVELRCDPISGHTALYWYRQSLGQGLEFLIYFQGNSAPDKSGLPSDRFSAERTGGSVSTLTIQRTQQEDSAVYLCASSRDRIVPLHFGNGTRLTVT.

The rearrangement links TRBV19 to TRBJ1-4, with D uncertain. CDR1 and CDR2 (germline): LNHDA, SQIVND (reference sequence). The germline V and J ends were trimmed by 5 bases and 2 bases, with 18 bases remaining between them. The length of the CDR3 is 17 residues. This chain's CDR3 is CASSPRHWGRTNEKLFF. In nucleotides, the CDR3 is TGTGCCAGTAGTCCCCGACATTGGGGTCGTACTAATGAAAAACTGTTTTTT.

The genes are TRBV19 and TRBJ1-1; maybe TRBD1 (5 bases). CDR3 size: 13 residues. The V gene's germline CDR1 is LNHDA and CDR2 SQIVND (reference sequence). Deletions cut 4 bases from V and 1 base from J, with 7 bases between. The CDR3 sequence: CASSRRGNTEAFF. The CDR3 nucleotides read TGTGCCAGTAGTAGGAGGGGGAACACTGAAGCTTTCTTT.

V and J are TRBV12-3 or TRBV12-4 and TRBJ2-7, with TRBD1 as a possible D gene (6 bases). The CDR3 covers 13 residues. V shed 6 bases and J shed 5 bases, with 14 bases lying between them. The CDR3, as DNA: TGTGCCAGCAGCCTGCATAGGGGGAACGAGCAGTACTTC. Translated, it gives CASSLHRGNEQYF.

The chain has TRBV29-1 and TRBJ2-7; D call uncertain. The germline V gene encodes CDR1 SQVTM and CDR2 ANQGSEA. The V end was cut by 0 bases, the J end by 3 bases, with 3 bases between. The CDR3 length is 11 residues. Here the CDR3 DNA reads TGCAGCGTTGAAGAGAACTACGAGCAGTACTTC. Encoded protein: CSVEENYEQYF.

This chain's CDR3 is CAWSVPRFWEKLFF. CDR3 coding DNA: TGTGCCTGGAGTGTCCCCCGCTTCTGGGAAAAACTGTTTTTT. The V call is TRBV30, the J call TRBJ1-4, with unresolved D. Germline V gene lookup returns CDR1 GTSNPN and CDR2 SVGIG (reference sequence). This CDR3 comprises 14 residues. V was pared by 0 bases and J by 8 bases, with 13 bases between.

V and J are TRBV5-1 and TRBJ2-1; maybe TRBD2 (5 bases). The V and J ends lost 7 bases and 0 bases respectively, with 11 bases between them. Per the germline V gene, CDR1 is SGHRS and CDR2 is YFSETQ. This CDR3 comprises 14 residues. The CDR3 coding sequence is TGCGCCAGCTCCTCCGGGAACTCCTACAATGAGCAGTTCTTC. Translation gives CASSSGNSYNEQFF.

This rearrangement joins TRBV6-5 to TRBJ2-7; D gene ambiguous. V was cut by 11 bases and J by 0 bases, with 14 bases left in between. CDR3 length: 13 residues. Per germline, CDR1 MNHEY and CDR2 SVGAGI. Here the CDR3 reads CAAGPSSSYEQYF. CDR3 DNA sequence: TGTGCCGCCGGCCCATCCTCCTCCTACGAGCAGTACTTC.

The chain uses TRBV29-1 and TRBJ2-7; 7 bases align to TRBD1. Germline V gives CDR1 SQVTM, CDR2 ANQGSEA. The V segment lost 6 bases and the J segment 7 bases; nucleotides outside the gene matches: 12. The CDR3 spans 13 residues. CDR3 in DNA: TGCAGCGTGAGAGGGACCTCACAGGGGGAGCAGTACTTC. Residues: CSVRGTSQGEQYF.

The V call is TRBV19, the J call TRBJ2-2; TRBD1 matches 8 bases. V was clipped by 4 bases and J by 3 bases; unmatched bases: 1. Germline CDR1 reads LNHDA; CDR2 reads SQIVND (reference sequence). The CDR3 has 14 amino acids. CDR3 amino acids: CASSRTGYTGELFF. The CDR3 DNA reads as TGTGCCAGTAGTAGGACAGGGTACACCGGGGAGCTGTTTTTT.